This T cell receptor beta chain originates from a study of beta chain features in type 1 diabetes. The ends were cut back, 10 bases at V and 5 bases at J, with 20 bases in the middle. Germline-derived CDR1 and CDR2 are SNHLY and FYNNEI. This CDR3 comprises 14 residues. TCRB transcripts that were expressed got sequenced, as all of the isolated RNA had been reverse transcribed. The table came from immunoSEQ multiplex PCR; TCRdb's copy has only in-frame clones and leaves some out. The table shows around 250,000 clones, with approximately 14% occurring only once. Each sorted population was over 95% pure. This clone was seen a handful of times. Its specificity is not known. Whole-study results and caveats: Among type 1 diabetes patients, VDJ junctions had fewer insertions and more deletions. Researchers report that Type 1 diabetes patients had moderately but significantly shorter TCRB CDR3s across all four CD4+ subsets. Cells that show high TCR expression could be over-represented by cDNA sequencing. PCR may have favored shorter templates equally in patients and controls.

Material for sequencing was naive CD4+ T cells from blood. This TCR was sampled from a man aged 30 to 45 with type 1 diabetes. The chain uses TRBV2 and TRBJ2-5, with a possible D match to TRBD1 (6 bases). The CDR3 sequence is CATLKDSSVETQYF. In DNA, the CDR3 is TGTGCCACTCTTAAGGACAGCTCGGTGGAGACCCAGTACTTC.